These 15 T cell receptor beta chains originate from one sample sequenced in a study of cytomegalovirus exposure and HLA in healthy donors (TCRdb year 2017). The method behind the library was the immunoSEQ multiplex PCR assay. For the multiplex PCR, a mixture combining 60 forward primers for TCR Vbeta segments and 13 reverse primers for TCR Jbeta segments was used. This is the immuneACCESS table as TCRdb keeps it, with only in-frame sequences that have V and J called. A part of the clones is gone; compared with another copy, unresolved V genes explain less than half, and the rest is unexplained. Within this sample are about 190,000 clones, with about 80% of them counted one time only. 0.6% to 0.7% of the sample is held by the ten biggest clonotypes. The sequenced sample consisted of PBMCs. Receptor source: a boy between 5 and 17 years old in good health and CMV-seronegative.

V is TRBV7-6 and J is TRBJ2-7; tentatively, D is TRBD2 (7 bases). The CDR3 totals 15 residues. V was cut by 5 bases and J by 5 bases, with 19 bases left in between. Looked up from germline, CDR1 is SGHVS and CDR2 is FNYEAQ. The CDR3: CASSLRRGGINEQYF. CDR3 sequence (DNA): TGTGCCAGCAGCCTAAGGAGGGGGGGGATTAACGAGCAGTACTTC.

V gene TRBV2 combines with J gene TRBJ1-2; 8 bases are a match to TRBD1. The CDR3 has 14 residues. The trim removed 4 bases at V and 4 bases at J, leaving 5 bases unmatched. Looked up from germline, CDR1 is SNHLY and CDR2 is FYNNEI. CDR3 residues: CASSADDRGYGYTF. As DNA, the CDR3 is TGTGCCAGCAGTGCGGACGACAGGGGCTATGGCTACACCTTC.

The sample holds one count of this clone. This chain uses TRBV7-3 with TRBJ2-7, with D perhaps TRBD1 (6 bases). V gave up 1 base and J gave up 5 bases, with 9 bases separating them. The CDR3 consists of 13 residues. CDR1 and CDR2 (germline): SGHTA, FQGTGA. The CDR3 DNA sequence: TGTGCCAGCAGCTTAATGTCAGGGGACGAGCAGTACTTC. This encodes CASSLMSGDEQYF.

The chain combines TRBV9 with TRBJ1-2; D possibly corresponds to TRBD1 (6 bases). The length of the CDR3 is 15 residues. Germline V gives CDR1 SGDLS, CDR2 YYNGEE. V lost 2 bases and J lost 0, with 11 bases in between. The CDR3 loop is CASSVRDTANYGYTF. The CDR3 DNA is TGTGCCAGCAGCGTCCGGGACACAGCTAACTATGGCTACACCTTC.

Written as DNA, the CDR3 is TGTGCCAGCAGCCCCGGGACTAGCGGGAGACCGGCGGAGTACTTC. It encodes CASSPGTSGRPAEYF. This rearrangement joins TRBV7-9 to TRBJ2-7, with 14 bases aligning to TRBD2. This CDR3 region has 15 residues. Germline V gene lookup returns CDR1 SEHNR and CDR2 FQNEAQ (reference sequence). The ends lost 5 bases at V and 11 bases at J; junction bases unmatched: 11.

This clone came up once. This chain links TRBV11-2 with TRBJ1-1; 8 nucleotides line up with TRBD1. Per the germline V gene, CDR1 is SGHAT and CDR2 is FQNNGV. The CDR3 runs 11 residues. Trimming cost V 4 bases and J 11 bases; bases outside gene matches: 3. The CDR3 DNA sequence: TGTGCCAGCAGCTCGACAGGGGCGGCTTTCTTT. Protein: CASSSTGAAFF. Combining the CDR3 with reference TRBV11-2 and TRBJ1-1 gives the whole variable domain EAGVAQSPRYKIIEKRQSVAFWCNPISGHATLYWYQQILGQGPKLLIQFQNNGVVDDSQLPKDRFSAERLKGVDSTLKIQPAKLEDSAVYLCASSSTGAAFFGQGTRLTVV.

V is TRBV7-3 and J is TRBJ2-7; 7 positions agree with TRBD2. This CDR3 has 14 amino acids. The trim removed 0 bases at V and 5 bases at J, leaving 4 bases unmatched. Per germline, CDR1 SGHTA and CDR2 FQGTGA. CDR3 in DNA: TGTGCCAGCAGCTTAACGGCGGGAGCCCACGAGCAGTACTTC. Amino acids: CASSLTAGAHEQYF.

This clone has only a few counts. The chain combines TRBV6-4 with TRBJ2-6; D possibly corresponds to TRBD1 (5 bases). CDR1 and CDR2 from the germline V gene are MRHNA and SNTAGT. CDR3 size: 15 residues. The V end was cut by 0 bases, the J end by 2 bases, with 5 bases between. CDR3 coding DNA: TGTGCCAGCAGTGACTCAGGGGCTGGGGCCAACGTCCTGACTTTC. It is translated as CASSDSGAGANVLTF.

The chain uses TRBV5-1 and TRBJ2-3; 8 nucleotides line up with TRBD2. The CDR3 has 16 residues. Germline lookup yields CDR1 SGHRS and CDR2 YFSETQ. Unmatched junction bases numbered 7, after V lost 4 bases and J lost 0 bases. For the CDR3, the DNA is TGCGCCAGCAGCCCGCCTAGCGGGCCTAGCACAGATACGCAGTATTTT. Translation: CASSPPSGPSTDTQYF.

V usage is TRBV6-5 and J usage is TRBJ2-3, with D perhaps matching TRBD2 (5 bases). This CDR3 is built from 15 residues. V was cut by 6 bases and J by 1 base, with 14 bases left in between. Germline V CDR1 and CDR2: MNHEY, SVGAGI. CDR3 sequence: CASSQRGFGTDTQYF. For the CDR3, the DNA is TGTGCCAGCAGCCAGAGAGGGTTTGGCACAGATACGCAGTATTTT.

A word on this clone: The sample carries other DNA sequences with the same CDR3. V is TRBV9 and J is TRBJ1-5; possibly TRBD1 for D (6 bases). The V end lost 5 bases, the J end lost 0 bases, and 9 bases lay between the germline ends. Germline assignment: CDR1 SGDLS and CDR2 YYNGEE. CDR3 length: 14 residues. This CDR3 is CASSRGASNQPQHF. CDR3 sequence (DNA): TGTGCCAGCAGTCGGGGGGCTAGCAATCAGCCCCAGCATTTT.

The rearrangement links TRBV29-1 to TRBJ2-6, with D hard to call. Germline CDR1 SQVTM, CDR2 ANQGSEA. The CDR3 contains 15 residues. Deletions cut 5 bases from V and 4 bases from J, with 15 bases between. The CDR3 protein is CSVKFYQAGANVLTF. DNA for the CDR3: TGCAGCGTTAAGTTTTACCAGGCAGGGGCCAACGTCCTGACTTTC.

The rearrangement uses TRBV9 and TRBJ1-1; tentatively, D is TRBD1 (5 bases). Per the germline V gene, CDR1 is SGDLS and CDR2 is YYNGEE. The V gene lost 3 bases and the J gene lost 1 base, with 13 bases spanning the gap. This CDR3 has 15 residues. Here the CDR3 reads CASSAGGSPNTEAFF. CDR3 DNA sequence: TGTGCCAGCAGCGCCGGGGGGAGCCCGAACACTGAAGCTTTCTTT.

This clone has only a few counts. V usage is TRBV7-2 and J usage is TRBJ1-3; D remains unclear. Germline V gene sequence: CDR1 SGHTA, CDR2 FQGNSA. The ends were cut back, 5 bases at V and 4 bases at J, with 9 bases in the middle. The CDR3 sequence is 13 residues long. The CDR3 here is CASSLTVGNTIYF. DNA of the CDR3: TGTGCCAGCAGCCTAACAGTGGGAAACACCATATATTTT.

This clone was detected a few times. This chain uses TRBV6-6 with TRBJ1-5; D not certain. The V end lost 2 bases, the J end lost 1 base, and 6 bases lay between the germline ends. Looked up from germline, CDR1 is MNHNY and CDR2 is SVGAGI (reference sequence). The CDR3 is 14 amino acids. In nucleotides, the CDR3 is TGTGCCAGCAGTTACGGCGGGAGCAATCAGCCCCAGCATTTT. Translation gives CASSYGGSNQPQHF.